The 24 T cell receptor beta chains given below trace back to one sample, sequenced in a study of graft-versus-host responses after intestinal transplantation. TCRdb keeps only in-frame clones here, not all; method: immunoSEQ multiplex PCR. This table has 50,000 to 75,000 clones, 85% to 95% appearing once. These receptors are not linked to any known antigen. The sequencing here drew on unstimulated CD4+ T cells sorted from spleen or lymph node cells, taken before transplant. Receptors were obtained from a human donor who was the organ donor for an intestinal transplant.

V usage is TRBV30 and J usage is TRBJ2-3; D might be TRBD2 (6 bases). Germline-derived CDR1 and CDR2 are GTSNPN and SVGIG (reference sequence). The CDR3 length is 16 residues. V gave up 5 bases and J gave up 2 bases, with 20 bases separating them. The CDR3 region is CAWGGLKRANTDTQYF. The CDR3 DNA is TGTGCCTGGGGAGGGTTAAAGCGGGCCAACACAGATACGCAGTATTTT. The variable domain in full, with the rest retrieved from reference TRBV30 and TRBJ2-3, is SQTIHQWPATLVQPVGSPLSLECTVEGTSNPNLYWYRQAAGRGLQLLFYSVGIGQISSEVPQNLSASRPQDRQFILSSKKLLLSDSGFYLCAWGGLKRANTDTQYFGPGTRLTVL.

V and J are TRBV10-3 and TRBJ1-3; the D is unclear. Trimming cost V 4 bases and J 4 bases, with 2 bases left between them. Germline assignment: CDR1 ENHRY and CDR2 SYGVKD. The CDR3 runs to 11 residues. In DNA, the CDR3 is TGTGCCATCAGTGGAGGAAACACCATATATTTT. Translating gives CAISGGNTIYF.

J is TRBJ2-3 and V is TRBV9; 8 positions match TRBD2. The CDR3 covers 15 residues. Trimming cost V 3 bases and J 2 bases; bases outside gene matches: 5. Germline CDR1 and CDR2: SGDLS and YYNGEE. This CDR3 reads CASSGPGLDTDTQYF. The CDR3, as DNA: TGTGCCAGCAGCGGACCGGGACTAGACACAGATACGCAGTATTTT.

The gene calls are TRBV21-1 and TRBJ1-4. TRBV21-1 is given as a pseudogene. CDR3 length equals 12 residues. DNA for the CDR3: TGTGCCAGCAGCAAAGTGGATGAAAAACTGTTTTTT. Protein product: CASSKVDEKLFF.

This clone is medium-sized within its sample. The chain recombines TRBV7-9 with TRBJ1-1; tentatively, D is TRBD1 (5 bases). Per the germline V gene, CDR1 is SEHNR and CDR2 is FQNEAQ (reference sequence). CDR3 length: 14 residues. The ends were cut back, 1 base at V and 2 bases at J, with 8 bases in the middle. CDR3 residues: CASSLVGANTEAFF. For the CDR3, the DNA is TGTGCCAGCAGCTTAGTAGGGGCAAACACTGAAGCTTTCTTT.

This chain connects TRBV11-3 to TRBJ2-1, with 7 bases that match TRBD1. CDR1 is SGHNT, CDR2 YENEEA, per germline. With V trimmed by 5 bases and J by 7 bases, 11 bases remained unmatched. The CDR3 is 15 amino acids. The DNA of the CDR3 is TGTGCCAGCAGCATCAACAGGGGTAGAACTAATGAGCAGTTCTTC. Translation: CASSINRGRTNEQFF. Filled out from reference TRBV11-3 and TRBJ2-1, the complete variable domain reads EAGVVQSPRYKIIEKKQPVAFWCNPISGHNTLYWYLQNLGQGPELLIRYENEEAVDDSQLPKDRFSAERLKGVDSTLKIQPAELGDSAVYLCASSINRGRTNEQFFGPGTRLTVL.

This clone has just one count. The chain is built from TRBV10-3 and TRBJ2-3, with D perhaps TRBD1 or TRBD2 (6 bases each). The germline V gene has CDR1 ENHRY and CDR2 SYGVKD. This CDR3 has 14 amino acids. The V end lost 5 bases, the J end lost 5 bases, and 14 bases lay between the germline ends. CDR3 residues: CAISSQGGIDTQYF. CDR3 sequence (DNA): TGTGCCATCAGTAGTCAAGGGGGGATAGATACGCAGTATTTT.

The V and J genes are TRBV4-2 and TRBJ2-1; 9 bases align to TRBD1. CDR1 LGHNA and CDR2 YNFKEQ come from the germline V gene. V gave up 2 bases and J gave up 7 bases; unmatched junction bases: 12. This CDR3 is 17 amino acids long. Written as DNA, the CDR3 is TGTGCCAGCAGCCAAATTAAGACAGGGGGGGGTTCAAATGAGCAGTTCTTC. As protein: CASSQIKTGGGSNEQFF.

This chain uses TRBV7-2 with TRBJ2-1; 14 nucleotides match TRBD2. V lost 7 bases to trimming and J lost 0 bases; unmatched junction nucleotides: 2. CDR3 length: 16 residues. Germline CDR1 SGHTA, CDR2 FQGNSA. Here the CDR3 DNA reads TGTGCCAGCAAGACTAGCGGGGGGGCCTCCTACAATGAGCAGTTCTTC. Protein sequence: CASKTSGGASYNEQFF.

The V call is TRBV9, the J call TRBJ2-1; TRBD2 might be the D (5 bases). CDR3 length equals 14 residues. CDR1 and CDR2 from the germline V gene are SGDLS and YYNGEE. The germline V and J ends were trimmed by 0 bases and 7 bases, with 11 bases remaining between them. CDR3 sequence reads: CASSVVGVSNEQFF. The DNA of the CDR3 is TGTGCCAGCAGCGTAGTCGGGGTCTCGAATGAGCAGTTCTTC.

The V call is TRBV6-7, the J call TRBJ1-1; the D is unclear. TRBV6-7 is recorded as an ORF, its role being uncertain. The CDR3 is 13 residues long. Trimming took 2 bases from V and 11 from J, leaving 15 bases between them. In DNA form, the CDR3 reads TGTGCCAGCAGTTACGAGGCGGCCCGAGGGGCTTTCTTT. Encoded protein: CASSYEAARGAFF.

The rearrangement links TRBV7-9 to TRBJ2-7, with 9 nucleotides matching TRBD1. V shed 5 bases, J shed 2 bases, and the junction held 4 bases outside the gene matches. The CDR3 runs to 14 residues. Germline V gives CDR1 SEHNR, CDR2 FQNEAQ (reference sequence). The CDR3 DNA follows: TGTGCCAGCAGCCCGAGGGACAGGGCCTACGAGCAGTACTTC. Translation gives CASSPRDRAYEQYF.

CDR3 DNA sequence: TGTGCCAGCAGCTTCGAATCCGGGACAGGGGAGTCCGGGGAGCTGTTTTTT. Translating gives CASSFESGTGESGELFF. The V call is TRBV11-3, the J call TRBJ2-2; TRBD1 matches at 10 bases. The germline V gene encodes CDR1 SGHNT and CDR2 YENEEA. Trimming took 3 bases from V and 6 from J; bases not matched to a gene: 10. This CDR3 contains 17 residues.

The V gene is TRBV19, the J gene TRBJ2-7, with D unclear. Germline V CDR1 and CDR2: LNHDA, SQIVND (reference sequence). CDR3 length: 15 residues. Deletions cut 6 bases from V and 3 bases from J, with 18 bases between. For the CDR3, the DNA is TGTGCCAGTAGCAATGGACGACCTGGCGACTACGAGCAGTACTTC. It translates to CASSNGRPGDYEQYF.

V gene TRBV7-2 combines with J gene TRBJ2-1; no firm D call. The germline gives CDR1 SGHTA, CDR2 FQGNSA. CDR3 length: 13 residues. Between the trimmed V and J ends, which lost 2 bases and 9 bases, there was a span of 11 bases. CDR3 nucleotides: TGTGCCAGCAGCTTATTGGGCGGAGCTGAGCAGTTCTTC. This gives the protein CASSLLGGAEQFF.

The CDR3 loop is CASRTRSSGANVLTF. CDR3 bases: TGTGCCAGCAGGACCAGGAGCTCTGGGGCCAACGTCCTGACTTTC. This sequence joins TRBV6-6 and TRBJ2-6, with D unclear. From germline, CDR1 is MNHNY and CDR2 SVGAGI (reference sequence). The CDR3 totals 15 residues. V lost 6 bases and J lost 0, with 9 bases in between.

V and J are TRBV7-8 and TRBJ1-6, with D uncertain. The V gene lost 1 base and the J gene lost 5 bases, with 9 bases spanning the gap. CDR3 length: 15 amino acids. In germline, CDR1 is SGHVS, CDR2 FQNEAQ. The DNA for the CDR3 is TGTGCCAGCAGCTTAGGACGTCTTGATAATTCACCCCTCCACTTT. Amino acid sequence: CASSLGRLDNSPLHF.

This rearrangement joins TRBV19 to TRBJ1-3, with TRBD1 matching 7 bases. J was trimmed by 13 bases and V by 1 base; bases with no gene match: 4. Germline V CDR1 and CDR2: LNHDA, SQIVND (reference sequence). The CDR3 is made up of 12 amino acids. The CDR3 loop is CASSIAGGRIYF. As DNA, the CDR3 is TGTGCCAGTAGTATAGCAGGGGGACGAATATATTTT.

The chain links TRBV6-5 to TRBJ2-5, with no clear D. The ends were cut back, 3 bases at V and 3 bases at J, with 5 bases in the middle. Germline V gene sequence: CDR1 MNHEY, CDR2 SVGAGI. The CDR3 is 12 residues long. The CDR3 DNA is TGTGCCAGCAGTTATTGGGAAGAGACCCAGTACTTC. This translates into CASSYWEETQYF.

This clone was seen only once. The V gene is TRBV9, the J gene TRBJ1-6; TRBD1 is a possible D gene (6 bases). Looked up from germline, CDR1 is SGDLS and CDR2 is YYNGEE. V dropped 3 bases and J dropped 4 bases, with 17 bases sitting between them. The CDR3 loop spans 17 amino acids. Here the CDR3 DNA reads TGTGCCAGCAGCGAATATCACAGGGCCCGGTATAATTCACCCCTCCACTTT. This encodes CASSEYHRARYNSPLHF.

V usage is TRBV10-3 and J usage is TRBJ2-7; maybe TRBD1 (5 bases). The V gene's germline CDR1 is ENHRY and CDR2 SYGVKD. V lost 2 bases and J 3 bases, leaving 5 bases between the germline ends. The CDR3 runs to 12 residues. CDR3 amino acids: CAISETGYEQYF. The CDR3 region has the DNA TGTGCCATCAGTGAGACAGGCTACGAGCAGTACTTC.

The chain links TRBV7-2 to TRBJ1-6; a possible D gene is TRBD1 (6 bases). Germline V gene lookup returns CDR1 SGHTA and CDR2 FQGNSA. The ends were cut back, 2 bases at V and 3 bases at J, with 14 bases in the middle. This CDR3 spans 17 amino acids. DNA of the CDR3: TGTGCCAGCAGCTTACGATCCAGGGGATTCTATAATTCACCCCTCCACTTT. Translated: CASSLRSRGFYNSPLHF.

The CDR3 region is CASSPGGGTEAFF. In DNA, the CDR3 is TGTGCCAGCAGCCCGGGAGGAGGGACTGAAGCTTTCTTT. The rearrangement links TRBV7-3 to TRBJ1-1; no reliable D call. V was clipped by 5 bases and J by 5 bases, with 12 bases between them. This CDR3 comprises 13 residues. Germline CDR1 reads SGHTA; CDR2 reads FQGTGA.

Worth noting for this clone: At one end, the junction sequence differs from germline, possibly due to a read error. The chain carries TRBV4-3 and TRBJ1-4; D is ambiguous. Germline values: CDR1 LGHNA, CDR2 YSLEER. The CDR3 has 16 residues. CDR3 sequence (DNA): TGCGCCAGCAACCAAGATCTTGCGAGACAAGGTAGAAAACTGTTTTTT. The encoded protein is CASNQDLARQGRKLFF.